What follows describes a single T cell receptor (beta chain). This specimen comes from a study of OX40 agonist ivuxolimab in advanced cancers. There are 18 residues in the CDR3. Germline V gives CDR1 SGHTA, CDR2 FQGNSA. The repertoire was sequenced with immunoSEQ multiplex PCR; TCRdb's copy has only in-frame clones and lacks some. The sample shows approximately 86,000 clones, around 90% of them seen only once. Cycle 7 day 1, cycle 4 day 1, and baseline were the timepoints at which blood was sampled. The TCR comes from an adult with an advanced solid tumor such as melanoma, head and neck, liver or kidney cancer. V gene TRBV7-2 combines with J gene TRBJ2-5; 10 nucleotides match TRBD2. The J call is doubtful: the DNA matches TRBJ2-7 better. Source: CD4+ or CD8+ T cells sorted from blood, taken in a trial of the OX40 agonist ivuxolimab. In DNA, the CDR3 is TGTGCCAGCAGCAGAAAGGGGTCTAGCGGGAGCCACTCCTACGAGCAGTACTTC. This translates into CASSRKGSSGSHSYEQYF.